This T cell receptor beta chain was found in a study of spatial heterogeneity in lung cancer. In the study overall: The study found that TCR transcript counts in tumor regions correlated strongly with a matched bulk RNA-seq T cell module score.

The CDR3 extends over 17 amino acids. V lost 1 base, J lost 4 bases, and 20 bases lay in between. About this clonotype itself: Its antigen is not known. A library made for alpha chains picked up this beta chain off target, so its size means little.

Study findings and constraints: Tumor mutation count correlated with how many alpha and beta TCRs expanded intratumorally.

TCRdb re-called the 5' RACE reads with MiXCR, one entry per CDR3 protein. The sample yields some 9,300 distinct CDR3 sequences, 45% to 65% seen once. The time point denotes: sample taken at primary tumor resection. Sequenced material: lung tumor tissue, taken at surgery. This clonotype was sampled from a female donor with early-stage non-small cell lung cancer. This chain joins TRBV12-3 or TRBV12-4 and TRBJ2-7; D perhaps matches TRBD2 (5 bases). The CDR3 protein is CASSLGSERIMLYEQYF. The CDR3 nucleotides are TGTGCCAGCAGTTTAGGTTCGGAGCGGATAATGCTATACGAGCAGTACTTC.